This T cell receptor (beta chain) is drawn from a study of cytomegalovirus exposure and HLA in healthy donors. The study, taken as a whole, reports: Per a later analysis, under 20,000 TCR beta sequences showed association with HLA alleles at 0.05 false discovery rate.

Use of 60 Vbeta and 13 Jbeta primers characterized the PCR. TCRdb keeps only in-frame clones here, not all; method: immunoSEQ multiplex PCR. The sample holds about 130,000 clones, approximately 84% seen once. Germline lookup yields CDR1 MRHNA and CDR2 SNTAGT. The CDR3 spans 14 residues. Trimming removed 5 bases at V and 6 bases at J, with 14 bases between. In this sample, this clone turned up a few times. The antigen is undetermined. The specimen sequenced was PBMCs. This sequence joins TRBV6-4 and TRBJ2-1; TRBD2 is a possible D gene (6 bases). This sequence was found in a woman aged 40 to 55 in good health and CMV-seronegative. The CDR3 protein is CASSPGGSLNEQFF. The CDR3 DNA is TGTGCCAGCAGTCCCGGGGGAAGCCTCAATGAGCAGTTCTTC.